A selection of T cell receptor beta chains follows, all from one sample in a study of T cell responses to AZD1222 COVID-19 vaccine. Repertoires were generated with immunoSEQ multiplex PCR, while TCRdb's copy carries only in-frame clones and drops some. The sample has about 28,000 clones, around 80% seen once. The sample in question was peripheral blood, obtained on day 0 of AZD1222 vaccination. The receptor set was obtained from an adult in good health. Both conserved end residues are part of each CDR3. The order of the fields is CDR3 length, clone size, J gene, V gene, D gene, CDR3 protein, CDR3 DNA. A D gene is named only where the DNA matches it firmly. The listing skips clone size in some rows; elsewhere it reads once, few, many or a size class.

>15|NA|TRBJ1-2|TRBV5-4|TRBD1
CASSFKGAADYGYTF
TGTGCCAGCAGCTTCAAGGGGGCGGCCGACTATGGCTACACCTTC
>16|NA|TRBJ1-1|TRBV5-1|NA
CASSLVRGEVNTEAFF
TGCGCCAGCAGCTTGGTACGGGGGGAGGTCAACACTGAAGCTTTCTTT
>14|NA|TRBJ1-3|TRBV2|NA
CARTEEGSGNTIYF
TGTGCCAGGACAGAGGAGGGGTCTGGAAACACCATATATTTT
>17|NA|TRBJ2-1|TRBV1|NA
CTQVATGAGGPYNEQFF
NA
>13|NA|TRBJ2-1|TRBV3-1/TRBV3-2|TRBD2
CASSQGGRNEQFF
TGTGCCAGCAGCCAAGGCGGGAGGAATGAGCAGTTCTTC
>15|once|TRBJ1-2|TRBV5-1|NA
CASSLAPGSEEGYTF
TGCGCCAGCAGCTTGGCCCCGGGGTCAGAGGAGGGCTACACCTTC
>16|once|TRBJ2-3|TRBV5-1|TRBD2
CASSLDTGGGGNTQYF
TGCGCCAGCAGCTTGGATACTGGCGGGGGAGGTAATACGCAGTATTTT
>13|NA|TRBJ2-2|TRBV30|NA
CAWSVSGAGELFF
TGTGCCTGGAGTGTCTCCGGGGCCGGGGAGCTGTTTTTT
>19|NA|TRBJ1-6|TRBV9|NA
CASSADTGRTLSYNSPLHF
TGTGCCAGCAGCGCCGACACAGGGAGAACTCTCTCCTATAATTCACCCCTCCACTTT
>17|NA|TRBJ1-3|TRBV5-1|TRBD1
CASSYYRGFSSGNTIYF
TGCGCCAGCAGCTACTACAGGGGTTTTTCCTCTGGAAACACCATATATTTT
>13|NA|TRBJ2-3|TRBV7-9|NA
CASKEDATDTQYF
TGTGCCAGCAAGGAGGACGCTACAGATACGCAGTATTTT
>17|NA|TRBJ2-2|TRBV7-2|TRBD2
CASSLGLAGGNTGELFF
TGTGCCAGCAGCTTAGGACTAGCGGGAGGGAACACCGGGGAGCTGTTTTTT
>16|NA|TRBJ1-2|TRBV6-6|NA
CASSPRSSLNSYGYTF
TGTGCCAGCAGCCCGAGGAGCAGCTTGAATTCCTATGGCTACACCTTC
>14|once|TRBJ1-1|TRBV5-8|TRBD1
CASSSQGADTEAFF
TGTGCCAGCAGCTCACAGGGGGCCGATACTGAAGCTTTCTTT
>18|NA|TRBJ1-1|TRBV19|NA
CASTIVGSSELRNTEAFF
TGTGCCAGTACTATAGTCGGGTCATCTGAACTCCGGAACACTGAAGCTTTCTTT
>14|NA|TRBJ2-3|TRBV6-5|NA
CASTPGTRQDTQYF
TGTGCCAGCACTCCCGGGACAAGGCAAGATACGCAGTATTTT
>11|NA|TRBJ1-1|TRBV29-1|NA
CSVGEGTEAFF
TGCAGCGTTGGGGAAGGGACTGAAGCTTTCTTT
>15|few|TRBJ2-2|TRBV6-4|NA
CASSVAGGNTGELFF
TGTGCCAGCAGTGTGGCCGGGGGCAACACCGGGGAGCTGTTTTTT
>13|NA|TRBJ2-1|TRBV7-9|NA
CASSRNSYNEQFF
TGTGCCAGCAGCCGAAACAGCTACAATGAGCAGTTCTTC
>15|few|TRBJ1-2|TRBV5-1|NA
CASSYGGGINYGYTF
TGCGCCAGCAGCTACGGAGGGGGGATTAACTATGGCTACACCTTC
>13|NA|TRBJ1-1|TRBV7-8|NA
CASSGRGNTEAFF
TGTGCCAGCAGCGGCAGGGGAAACACTGAAGCTTTCTTT
>17|NA|TRBJ2-1|TRBV5-8|TRBD2
CASSLVPTSGGVNEQFF
TGTGCCAGCAGCTTGGTCCCCACTAGCGGGGGGGTCAATGAGCAGTTCTTC
>14|NA|TRBJ1-2|TRBV4-3|TRBD1
CASSQLTGDYGYTF
TGCGCCAGCAGCCAGCTCACAGGGGACTATGGCTACACCTTC
>15|NA|TRBJ1-2|TRBV19|NA
CASSSLTDPNYGYTF
TGTGCCAGTAGTTCTCTGACAGATCCTAACTATGGCTACACCTTC
>15|NA|TRBJ2-7|TRBV6-1|TRBD1
CASSDKTGQGDEQYF
TGTGCCAGCAGTGACAAAACCGGACAGGGGGACGAGCAGTACTTC
>14|few|TRBJ1-6|TRBV10-1|TRBD1
CASSENRGNSPLHF
TGCGCCAGCAGTGAAAACAGGGGAAATTCACCCCTCCACTTT
>17|NA|TRBJ2-3|TRBV5-8|TRBD2
CASSLEGTSGSTDTQYF
TGTGCCAGCAGCTTGGAAGGGACTAGCGGGAGTACAGATACGCAGTATTTT